This T cell receptor (beta chain) derives from a study of T-cell reconstitution after alpha-beta-depleted transplantation in children. Germline-derived CDR1 and CDR2 are LGHNA and YNFKEQ. The CDR3 loop spans 13 amino acids. V was shortened by 1 base and J by 6 bases, with 8 bases between the two germline ends. Unique molecular identifiers were used in preparing the TCRbeta library. One entry per CDR3 protein results from TCRdb running MiXCR on the PCR reads. The sample carries over 90,000 distinct CDR3 sequences, roughly 7.2% recorded once. This clonotype was seen a few times. The receptor was isolated from a boy between 2 and 10 years old with acute lymphoblastic leukemia, due to receive a stem cell transplant. This chain joins TRBV4-2 and TRBJ2-3; D remains unclear. The sequenced sample was PBMCs, obtained before TCRalphabeta/CD19-depleted stem cell transplant. CDR3 sequence reads: CASSQALVDTQYF. Written as DNA, the CDR3 is TGTGCCAGCAGCCAAGCCCTAGTGGATACGCAGTATTTT.